This T cell receptor beta chain was sequenced for a study of human T cells and chemical hapten exposure (dated by TCRdb to about 2021). Regarding the research as a whole: For sensitization, 2% DPC in acetone was applied to a roughly 2 cm by roughly 2 cm area of upper inner arm skin. Twenty-nine alopecia patients gave blood for TCR sequencing at one to four time points (pre-sensitization, 2, 6 and 24 weeks). The libraries were sequenced as a pool, and the TCR yield per sample differed mostly because of small variations in library volumes within the pool. The patient cohort, mostly female, included alopecia areata with under or over 50% scalp involvement, alopecia totalis and alopecia universalis. The study tracked peripheral blood TCR repertoire changes in vivo during primary and secondary sensitization to the hapten diphenylcyclopropenone (DPC) in alopecia patients. Patch testing was performed on the upper back with Finn chambers containing 0.01% DPC, and the patch tests were scored after 6 days according to International Contact Dermatitis Research Group standards. Blood was sampled from patients pre-sensitization (week 0) and at 2, 6 and about 24 weeks after DPC sensitization. Throughout the approximately 24-week study period, patients were also given weekly therapeutic DPC doses on the scalp.

Library preparation was by RACE. The listed sequencing device is NextSeq 500. During library preparation, unique molecular identifiers were attached to individual cDNA molecules so that TCRs could be counted quantitatively and reproducibly. For every blood RNA sample, sequencing covered both the TCR alpha and TCR beta chains. As for the authors' bioinformatics: The median number of TCRs per sample was approximately 98,000, ranging from 23,224 to 690,600. The Decombinator software suite was used to annotate V, J and CDR3 in the TCR reads. For PS versus PT1 abundance plots, all samples were subsampled to the same number of TCRs (28,000). Expanded TCRs were defined as absent before sensitization and observed at least eight times at the 2-week time point. In TCRdb, the public reads were trimmed at Q25 with fastp and aligned with MiXCR, with productive beta chains retained. Under each unique CDR3 protein, matching rows form one entry showing the most common genes and DNA. These V and J calls derive from TCRdb rather than the authors' analysis. This sample lists about 350,000 distinct CDR3 sequences; around 5% were detected once. The ten largest make up around 8.8% of the sample.

In regard to this clonotype: Its antigen is still unknown. Base qualities are missing; no much larger clone stands one base away.

V gives up 0 bases and J gives up 3 bases, and the segment between their germline ends measures 11 bases. CDR1 ENHRY and CDR2 SYGVKD are derived from the germline V gene. Including cysteine and phenylalanine, the CDR3 has 15 amino acids. The only DNA kept is the CDR3, 45 bases in frame from the first base. Per the publication, the time point label means: pre-sensitization, week 0. This sample's treatment or condition label indicates: therapeutic diphenylcyclopropenone sensitization with weekly scalp DPC. At every patch-test visit, the blood draw took place before the patch test was put on. To be eligible, patients had to be aged 18 to 70, diagnosed with alopecia and judged suitable for DPC therapy, while pregnant patients were excluded. Total RNA was extracted from unfractionated whole blood that had been collected in Tempus Blood RNA tubes. Study-level results and caveats: All patients had alopecia, a presumed autoimmune disease, so their immune response might differ from that of healthy individuals. The number of PT1 expanded TCRs positively correlated with patch test score, significant at thresholds 8, 16 and 32 but not 4. The number of TCRs above 1 in 1000 frequency did not change with DPC sensitization; there was no evidence of global repertoire structure alterations. Significantly more large CDR3 similarity clusters were formed by expanded TCRs than by pre-sensitization or healthy control sets, consistent with antigen-driven responses. Repeated subsampling changed both the strength of the expansion versus patch-test correlation and the threshold at which that correlation became significant.

The sequence derives from a woman younger than 30 with alopecia areata. Some clones in this sample may be carry-over from other donors' samples. This chain is built from TRBV10-3 and TRBJ1-1, with the D gene call left open. The sample was whole blood, taken in connection with sensitization to the hapten diphenylcyclopropenone (DPC). CDR3 reads: CAISESLGSDTEAFF. In nucleotides, the sequence is TGTGCCATCAGTGAGTCTCTGGGATCGGACACTGAAGCTTTCTTT.